This T cell receptor (beta chain) was recovered during a study of human T cells and chemical hapten exposure. Study-wide context: Alopecia areata, totalis and universalis patients, mostly female, were included. Small volume differences among pooled libraries mainly caused per-sample TCR yield variation. Study outcomes and limitations: No alteration of TCRs above 1 in 1000 frequency was seen with DPC sensitization.

Unique molecular identifiers were linked by the library to individual cDNA molecules. Using its own MiXCR run on the RACE reads, TCRdb lists one record per CDR3 protein. The sample holds 84,000 or so distinct CDR3 sequences, over 9.5% seen once. Time point in this sample: patch test 1, 2 weeks after DPC sensitization. The treatment denotes: therapeutic diphenylcyclopropenone sensitization with weekly scalp DPC. A remark on this clonotype: The antigen is unknown.

The CDR3 totals 12 residues. Germline lookup yields CDR1 SGHVS and CDR2 FQNEAQ. V shed 0 bases and J shed 8 bases, with 6 bases lying between them. The material was whole blood, obtained in connection with sensitization to the hapten diphenylcyclopropenone (DPC). The rearrangement links TRBV7-8 to TRBJ2-3; the D is unclear. The source of this sequence is a man aged 40-55 years with alopecia areata. Some clones in this sample may be carry-over from other donors' samples. This CDR3 reads CASSLASITQYF. DNA of the CDR3: TGTGCCAGCAGCTTAGCTAGCATTACGCAGTATTTT.